The T cell receptor (beta chain) under discussion was sequenced for a study of blood T cell repertoires in COVID-19. Background on the study: The cDNA or gDNA used as material had been derived from T cells, B-cell-depleted T cells, or PBMCs.

Produced via immunoSEQ multiplex PCR; TCRdb's table is partial and in-frame only. The repertoire includes some 100,000 clones, 80% to 95% of them detected once, and around 5.7% sits in the top ten. The material sequenced was peripheral blood. The sequence derives from a man between 65 and 85 years old with acute or convalescent COVID-19.

CDR3 sequence: CASSYGQGAYGYTF. The CDR3 bases are TGTGCCAGCAGCTATGGACAGGGGGCCTATGGCTACACCTTC. The rearrangement links TRBV7-2 to TRBJ1-2; 11 bases are shared with TRBD1. The ends lost 4 bases at V and 4 bases at J; junction bases unmatched: 2. Per germline, CDR1 SGHTA and CDR2 FQGNSA. There are 14 residues in the CDR3.